The 26 T cell receptor beta chains below were found in one sample sequenced in a study of beta chain features in type 1 diabetes. Sequenced material consisted of expressed TCRB transcripts (all of the isolated RNA was reverse transcribed). TCRdb's table, derived via immunoSEQ multiplex PCR, lists solely in-frame clones and lacks some. Among fewer than 650,000 clones listed, roughly 15% were seen once. The specimen was naive CD4+ T cells from blood. These receptors all come from a man between 18 and 29 years old in good health.

The rearrangement links TRBV20-1 to TRBJ2-7; D might be TRBD1 (5 bases). CDR3 length: 11 amino acids. Germline values: CDR1 DFQATT, CDR2 SNEGSKA (reference sequence). Trimming removed 4 bases from V and 5 bases from J, with 9 bases in between. CDR3 bases: TGCAGTGCTACAGGGATCAACGAGCAGTACTTC. It is translated as CSATGINEQYF.

The rearrangement links TRBV5-4 to TRBJ1-2; 8 bases fit TRBD1. The CDR3 covers 15 residues. J was trimmed by 0 bases and V by 6 bases; bases with no gene match: 7. Germline lookup yields CDR1 SGHNT and CDR2 YYREEE (reference sequence). CDR3 amino acids: CASTGTGTSNYGYTF. The CDR3 bases are TGTGCCAGCACCGGGACAGGTACCTCTAACTATGGCTACACCTTC.

This chain connects TRBV7-2 to TRBJ2-7; TRBD1 agrees at 10 bases. The trim removed 4 bases at V and 2 bases at J, leaving 8 bases unmatched. The CDR3 length is 16 residues. CDR1 and CDR2 from the germline V gene are SGHTA and FQGNSA. This CDR3 is CASSSGGQGGPYEQYF. CDR3 DNA sequence: TGTGCCAGCAGCTCAGGAGGACAGGGGGGTCCCTACGAGCAGTACTTC. Complete variable domain (other parts from reference TRBV7-2 and TRBJ2-7): GAGVSQSPSNKVTEKGKDVELRCDPISGHTALYWYRQSLGQGLEFLIYFQGNSAPDKSGLPSDRFSAERTGGSVSTLTIQRTQQEDSAVYLCASSSGGQGGPYEQYFGPGTRLTVT.

This clone was seen a few times. The V call is TRBV11-1, the J call TRBJ1-2; tentative D call: TRBD1 (5 bases). There are 16 residues in the CDR3. The ends were cut back, 4 bases at V and 6 bases at J, with 21 bases in the middle. Germline V CDR1 and CDR2: SGHAT, FQDESV (reference sequence). CDR3 coding DNA: TGTGCCAGCAGCTGGCGGGACCGAGGTGGGATGGATGGCTACACCTTC. Encoded protein: CASSWRDRGGMDGYTF.

The genes are TRBV6-5 and TRBJ2-1; weak D call: TRBD1 (6 bases). V was pared by 1 base and J by 5 bases, with 12 bases between. The CDR3 runs 15 residues. CDR1 is MNHEY and CDR2 is SVGAGI in the germline V gene. CDR3 sequence: CASSYLGTTDNEQFF. The CDR3 coding sequence is TGTGCCAGCAGTTACTTAGGGACAACTGACAATGAGCAGTTCTTC.

The CDR3 region has the DNA TGTGCCAGCAGCCCCCAGGGCAGTTATGGGTATGGCTACACCTTC. Encoded protein: CASSPQGSYGYGYTF. This chain links TRBV7-6 with TRBJ1-2; D may be TRBD1 (5 bases). The germline V and J ends were trimmed by 5 bases and 5 bases, with 18 bases remaining between them. The CDR3 is 15 residues long. Looked up from germline, CDR1 is SGHVS and CDR2 is FNYEAQ.

V and J are TRBV27 and TRBJ1-1; no firm D call. The germline V and J ends were trimmed by 5 bases and 2 bases, with 12 bases remaining between them. There are 14 residues in the CDR3. Per the germline V gene, CDR1 is MNHEY and CDR2 is SMNVEV (reference sequence). The CDR3 DNA reads as TGTGCCAGCAGTCCCATTACACCTAACACTGAAGCTTTCTTT. Protein: CASSPITPNTEAFF.

The table lists this clone with a few counts. V usage is TRBV27 and J usage is TRBJ2-2; D not certain. CDR1 MNHEY and CDR2 SMNVEV come from the germline V gene (reference sequence). This CDR3 has 18 amino acids. V was cut by 6 bases and J by 2 bases, with 22 bases left in between. In DNA form, the CDR3 reads TGTGCCAGCAGCCTGCTTTCCGTGCGGTATATCAACACCGGGGAGCTGTTTTTT. Translated, it gives CASSLLSVRYINTGELFF.

V gene TRBV29-1 combines with J gene TRBJ1-2; D remains ambiguous. V lost 3 bases and J 2 bases, leaving 13 bases between the germline ends. Germline V CDR1 and CDR2: SQVTM, ANQGSEA. There are 14 residues in the CDR3. The CDR3 is CSVDLGSPNYGYTF. The CDR3 region has the DNA TGCAGCGTTGATTTGGGCAGCCCAAACTATGGCTACACCTTC. The variable domain in full, completed from reference TRBV29-1 and TRBJ1-2, reads SAVISQKPSRDICQRGTSLTIQCQVDSQVTMMFWYRQQPGQSLTLIATANQGSEATYESGFVIDKFPISRPNLTFSTLTVSNMSPEDSSIYLCSVDLGSPNYGYTFGSGTRLTVV.

This clone has only a few counts. The sample holds other DNA sequences that translate to the same CDR3. The chain recombines TRBV9 with TRBJ1-1, with a weak D call TRBD1 (6 bases). V was trimmed by 2 bases and J by 0 bases, leaving 8 bases between them. The length of the CDR3 is 14 residues. The germline CDR1 and CDR2 sequences are SGDLS and YYNGEE. As DNA, the CDR3 is TGTGCCAGCAGCGTCACAGGGATGAACACTGAAGCTTTCTTT. Translating gives CASSVTGMNTEAFF.

The chain couples TRBV5-4 to TRBJ2-3; D possibly uses TRBD1 or TRBD2 (7 bases each). Between the trimmed V and J ends, which lost 4 bases and 6 bases, there was a span of 18 bases. The germline V gene encodes CDR1 SGHNT and CDR2 YYREEE (reference sequence). The CDR3 totals 15 residues. The CDR3 region is CASSPREGASDTQYF. The CDR3 DNA follows: TGTGCCAGCAGCCCAAGGGAGGGGGCGAGCGATACGCAGTATTTT. Complete variable domain (other parts from reference TRBV5-4 and TRBJ2-3): ETGVTQSPTHLIKTRGQQVTLRCSSQSGHNTVSWYQQALGQGPQFIFQYYREEENGRGNFPPRFSGLQFPNYSSELNVNALELDDSALYLCASSPREGASDTQYFGPGTRLTVL.

This clone was detected only a few times. The V call is TRBV21-1, the J call TRBJ2-1; TRBD2 is the table's D call, not checked against the DNA. TRBV21-1 is tagged as a pseudogene. The CDR3 spans 20 residues. The CDR3 sequence: CASSNIGVLAGAAVVNEQFF. CDR3 nucleotide sequence: TGTGCCAGCAGCAACATCGGTGTATTGGCGGGGGCGGCGGTGGTGAATGAGCAGTTCTTC.

J is TRBJ2-4 and V is TRBV11-2, with D uncertain. The V gene lost 3 bases and the J gene lost 3 bases, with 21 bases spanning the gap. The germline gives CDR1 SGHAT, CDR2 FQNNGV. This CDR3 is built from 18 residues. CDR3 nucleotides: TGTGCCAGCAGCTTTCGACTCAGGCCCTTTTCCCTCAAAAACATTCAGTACTTC. Protein product: CASSFRLRPFSLKNIQYF.

This clone was seen once. The gene calls are TRBV6-5 and TRBJ2-7; D may be TRBD1 (5 bases). The CDR3 extends over 16 amino acids. V lost 2 bases to trimming and J lost 5 bases, with 19 bases between them. CDR1 MNHEY and CDR2 SVGAGI come from the germline V gene. The CDR3 coding sequence is TGTGCCAGCAGTTACGCCTCTCTTAGGCAGGGCAACGAGCAGTACTTC. Translating gives CASSYASLRQGNEQYF.

This chain links TRBV27 with TRBJ2-3, with D perhaps TRBD1 (5 bases). The CDR3 is 16 amino acids. Germline lookup yields CDR1 MNHEY and CDR2 SMNVEV (reference sequence). Trimming cost V 3 bases and J 2 bases, with 15 bases left between them. The CDR3 DNA is TGTGCCAGCAGTTTTTTGCTAGGGGTGACCACAGATACGCAGTATTTT. Protein: CASSFLLGVTTDTQYF.

The chain links TRBV7-9 to TRBJ2-6; D gene ambiguous. Germline V gene lookup returns CDR1 SEHNR and CDR2 FQNEAQ (reference sequence). V lost 10 bases and J lost 0, with 10 bases in between. CDR3 length: 14 residues. CDR3 loop: CAMTQNSGANVLTF. CDR3 nucleotides: TGTGCCATGACCCAGAACTCTGGGGCCAACGTCCTGACTTTC.

This clone has more than one count but fewer than ten. The rearrangement links TRBV9 to TRBJ2-1; 10 bases fit TRBD1. Germline values: CDR1 SGDLS, CDR2 YYNGEE. The CDR3 contains 16 residues. Unmatched junction bases numbered 6, after V lost 4 bases and J lost 2 bases. The CDR3 DNA follows: TGTGCCAGCAGCTCAGTCGGGACAGGGGCCTACAATGAGCAGTTCTTC. Protein: CASSSVGTGAYNEQFF.

The V and J genes are TRBV28 and TRBJ2-7; 7 positions match TRBD1. This CDR3 has 13 residues. With 7 bases clipped from V and 2 bases from J, the junction kept 5 bases outside the gene matches. Germline loops: CDR1 MDHEN, CDR2 SYDVKM. As DNA, the CDR3 is TGTGCCAGCACCTGGACAGGAGCCTACGAGCAGTACTTC. It encodes CASTWTGAYEQYF.

This clone turned up a few times. The V gene is TRBV9, the J gene TRBJ2-5; D unresolved. This CDR3 spans 15 amino acids. Trimming took 3 bases from V and 6 from J, leaving 18 bases between them. Germline V gene lookup returns CDR1 SGDLS and CDR2 YYNGEE. The CDR3 loop is CASSAQTPVGQTQYF. As DNA, the CDR3 is TGTGCCAGCAGCGCACAAACCCCTGTGGGCCAGACCCAGTACTTC.

This chain joins TRBV12-5 and TRBJ2-1, with 8 nucleotides matching TRBD2. The CDR3 runs to 15 residues. The V and J ends lost 4 bases and 1 base, in that order; junction bases with no gene match: 3. The germline CDR1 and CDR2 sequences are LGHNT and FRNRAP. CDR3 bases: TGTGCTAGTGGTTCCGGCGGGAGGTCCTACAATGAGCAGTTCTTC. It yields the protein CASGSGGRSYNEQFF.

This clone has only a few counts. This rearrangement joins TRBV10-3 to TRBJ2-7, with TRBD1 identical over 7 bases. Trimming cost V 7 bases and J 5 bases; bases outside gene matches: 8. The CDR3 loop spans 13 amino acids. The germline V gene encodes CDR1 ENHRY and CDR2 SYGVKD. The CDR3 spells CAITATGFHEQYF. The CDR3 DNA reads TGTGCCATCACAGCGACAGGGTTCCACGAGCAGTACTTC.

This clone was counted between two and nine times. The gene calls are TRBV7-6 and TRBJ2-7; D uncertain. CDR1 SGHVS and CDR2 FNYEAQ come from the germline V gene. This CDR3 has 14 residues. V lost 5 bases, J lost 2 bases, and 13 bases lay in between. The CDR3 reads CASSRTDGPYEQYF. The CDR3 DNA follows: TGTGCCAGCAGCCGGACGGACGGACCCTACGAGCAGTACTTC.

This clone has more than one count but fewer than ten. The gene calls are TRBV10-3 and TRBJ2-7; D tentatively reads TRBD1 or TRBD2 (5 bases each). The length of the CDR3 is 16 residues. Trimming removed 6 bases at V and 2 bases at J, with 20 bases between. Per germline, CDR1 ENHRY and CDR2 SYGVKD. Written as DNA, the CDR3 is TGTGCCATCAGCAACCGACGGGGCCCAAAACCCTACGAGCAGTACTTC. Its protein product is CAISNRRGPKPYEQYF.

The CDR3 region is CAITMSRTAGNTIYF. In DNA, the CDR3 is TGTGCCATCACCATGAGCAGGACAGCTGGAAACACCATATATTTT. The chain links TRBV10-3 to TRBJ1-3, with D tentatively TRBD1 (6 bases). This CDR3 is 15 amino acids long. The germline V and J ends were trimmed by 7 bases and 2 bases, with 15 bases remaining between them. CDR1 and CDR2 (germline): ENHRY, SYGVKD.

The V gene is TRBV29-1, the J gene TRBJ2-1; D remains unclear. Germline CDR1 SQVTM, CDR2 ANQGSEA. Deletions cut 4 bases from V and 0 bases from J, with 4 bases between. This CDR3 contains 12 residues. The DNA of the CDR3 is TGCAGCGTTGCGGTCTCCTACAATGAGCAGTTCTTC. Translated: CSVAVSYNEQFF.

The V and J genes are TRBV29-1 and TRBJ2-2, with 11 bases matching TRBD1. Germline V gene sequence: CDR1 SQVTM, CDR2 ANQGSEA. The CDR3 extends over 13 amino acids. V shed 6 bases and J 6 bases; nucleotides not matched to a gene: 3. CDR3 loop: CSVRDRGAGELFF. CDR3 sequence (DNA): TGCAGCGTACGGGACAGGGGGGCCGGGGAGCTGTTTTTT.